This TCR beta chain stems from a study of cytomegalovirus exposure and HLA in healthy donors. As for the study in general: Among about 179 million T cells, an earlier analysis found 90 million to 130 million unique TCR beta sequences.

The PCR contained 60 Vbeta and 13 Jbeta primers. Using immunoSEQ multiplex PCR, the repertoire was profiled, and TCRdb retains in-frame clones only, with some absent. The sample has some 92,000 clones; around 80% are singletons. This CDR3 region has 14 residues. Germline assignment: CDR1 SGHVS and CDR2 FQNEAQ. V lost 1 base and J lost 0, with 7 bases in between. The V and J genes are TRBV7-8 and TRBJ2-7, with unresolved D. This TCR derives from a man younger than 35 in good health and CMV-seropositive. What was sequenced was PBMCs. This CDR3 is CASSLGTFSYEQYF. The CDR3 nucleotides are TGTGCCAGCAGCTTAGGAACATTCTCCTACGAGCAGTACTTC.